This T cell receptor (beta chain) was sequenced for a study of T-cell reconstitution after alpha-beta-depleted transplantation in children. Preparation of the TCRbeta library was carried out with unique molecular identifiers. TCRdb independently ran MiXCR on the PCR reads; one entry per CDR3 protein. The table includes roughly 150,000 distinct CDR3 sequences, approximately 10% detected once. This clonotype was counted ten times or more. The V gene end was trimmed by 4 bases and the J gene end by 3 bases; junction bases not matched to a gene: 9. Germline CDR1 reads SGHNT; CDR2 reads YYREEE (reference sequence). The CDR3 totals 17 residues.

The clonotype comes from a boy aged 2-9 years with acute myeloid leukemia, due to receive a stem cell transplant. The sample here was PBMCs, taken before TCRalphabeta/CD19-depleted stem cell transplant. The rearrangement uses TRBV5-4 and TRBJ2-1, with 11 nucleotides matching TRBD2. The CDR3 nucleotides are TGTGCCAGCAGCCGGGGGCTAGGGACTAGCGGCTACAATGAGCAGTTCTTC. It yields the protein CASSRGLGTSGYNEQFF.